This T cell receptor beta chain came from a study of glioma-infiltrating T cells. Whole-study findings and limits: Tissue and blood shared very few CDR3 sequences.

The iRepertoire nested amplicon-rescue multiplex PCR amplified TCR alpha and beta CDR3s from RNA. TCRdb fed the multiplex PCR reads into MiXCR, producing one record per CDR3 protein. The repertoire holds about 110,000 distinct CDR3 sequences, with around 25% as singletons. The CDR3 is made up of 15 amino acids. Germline V gene sequence: CDR1 MNHEY, CDR2 SVGEGT. Remarks on this clonotype: The antigen remains undetermined. An end of the junction differs from the germline gene, which may be a read error.

Sequences were obtained from glioma tissue, nonneoplastic brain tissue, or PBMCs (not recorded which). The rearrangement links TRBV6-2 or TRBV6-3 to TRBJ2-3; 11 nucleotides agree with TRBD1. The receptor comes from a human donor with low-grade glioma or glioblastoma, undergoing nonglioma brain surgery, or in good health (not recorded which). The CDR3 nucleotides read TGTGCCAGCAGACCTTGGACAGGGGGCACAGATACGCTGTATTTT. Amino acid sequence: CASRPWTGGTDTLYF.